The next 17 T cell receptor beta chains were all read from a single sample in a study of T cell responses to AZD1222 COVID-19 vaccine. Using immunoSEQ multiplex PCR, the repertoire was profiled, and TCRdb retains in-frame clones only, with some absent. Here the sample spans more than 90,000 clones, roughly 90% being singletons. The specimen comprised peripheral blood, sampled 28 days after the second AZD1222 dose. These receptors all come from an adult who received the AZD1222 COVID-19 vaccine.

V and J are TRBV5-4 and TRBJ2-6; 14 nucleotides align to TRBD2. The V gene's germline CDR1 is SGHNT and CDR2 YYREEE (reference sequence). CDR3 length equals 17 residues. V was pared by 4 bases and J by 4 bases, with 4 bases of the junction left unmatched. In nucleotides, the CDR3 is TGTGCCAGCAGCACGGGACTAGCGGGGGTAGGGGCCAACGTCCTGACTTTC. Translated: CASSTGLAGVGANVLTF.

The chain recombines TRBV6-5 with TRBJ1-5; unclear D gene. The germline V gene encodes CDR1 MNHEY and CDR2 SVGAGI. There are 13 residues in the CDR3. V lost 5 bases to trimming and J lost 0 bases, with 5 bases between them. The CDR3, as DNA: TGTGCCAGCAGTCCGAATAGCAATCAGCCCCAGCATTTT. Encoded protein: CASSPNSNQPQHF.

The gene calls are TRBV29-1 and TRBJ2-1; tentatively, D is TRBD2 (5 bases). The ends were cut back, 0 bases at V and 5 bases at J, with 14 bases in the middle. Per germline, CDR1 SQVTM and CDR2 ANQGSEA. The CDR3 is 15 residues long. This chain's CDR3 is CSVEEFSARNNEQFF. Here the CDR3 DNA reads TGCAGCGTTGAAGAGTTTAGCGCCCGTAACAATGAGCAGTTCTTC.

As to this clone: The sample carries other DNA sequences with the same CDR3. The chain joins TRBV9 to TRBJ2-3, with a possible D match to TRBD2 (5 bases). The CDR3 runs to 15 residues. Trimming stripped 0 bases from V and 0 bases from J, with 8 bases between. Germline loops: CDR1 SGDLS, CDR2 YYNGEE. CDR3 amino acids: CASSVGADSTDTQYF. The CDR3 region has the DNA TGTGCCAGCAGCGTAGGAGCGGACAGCACAGATACGCAGTATTTT. Full variable domain (missing parts from reference TRBV9 and TRBJ2-3): DSGVTQTPKHLITATGQRVTLRCSPRSGDLSVYWYQQSLDQGLQFLIQYYNGEERAKGNILERFSAQQFPDLHSELNLSSLELGDSALYFCASSVGADSTDTQYFGPGTRLTVL.

The chain recombines TRBV7-8 with TRBJ1-2, with 7 bases lining up with TRBD1. The V gene end was trimmed by 3 bases and the J gene end by 6 bases; junction bases not matched to a gene: 7. The germline gives CDR1 SGHVS, CDR2 FQNEAQ. The CDR3 runs 14 residues. The DNA of the CDR3 is TGTGCCAGCAGCTTTCGAGACAGGGTGGATGGCTACACCTTC. Translated, it gives CASSFRDRVDGYTF.

The chain carries TRBV19 and TRBJ1-2; D might be TRBD1 (6 bases). The V gene's germline CDR1 is LNHDA and CDR2 SQIVND (reference sequence). The V gene lost 5 bases and the J gene lost 4 bases, with 17 bases spanning the gap. This CDR3 has 15 amino acids. The CDR3 DNA follows: TGTGCCAGTAGTGCCGGGGTACAGGGTGGCTATGGCTACACCTTC. Protein: CASSAGVQGGYGYTF.

This sequence joins TRBV12-5 and TRBJ2-6; D is uncertain. Germline V gene data show CDR1 as LGHNT and CDR2 as FRNRAP. Trimming left V 6 bases short and J 4 bases short, with 7 bases between. The CDR3 loop spans 13 amino acids. CDR3 loop: CASGRPGANVLTF. The CDR3 coding sequence is TGTGCTAGTGGCCGGCCCGGGGCCAACGTCCTGACTTTC.

The chain couples TRBV6-2 or TRBV6-3 to TRBJ2-2; the D is unclear. Trimming took 4 bases from V and 9 from J, leaving 6 bases between them. CDR1 is MNHEY and CDR2 is SVGEGT in the germline V gene. This CDR3 region has 11 residues. In nucleotides, the CDR3 is TGTGCCAGCAGTTCCCAAAGGGAGCTGTTTTTT. Its protein is CASSSQRELFF.

In its sample, this clone was seen a few times. The J gene is TRBJ1-4, the V gene TRBV19; D remains unclear. CDR3 length: 14 amino acids. CDR1 is LNHDA, CDR2 SQIVND, per germline (reference sequence). Trimming shortened V by 7 bases and J by 16 bases, and 25 bases separated the two germline ends. CDR3 sequence (DNA): TGTGCCAGTACCACAACGAAAGCTGGAATTTTCCCGTTTTTT. It encodes CASTTTKAGIFPFF. Combining the CDR3 with reference TRBV19 and TRBJ1-4 gives the whole variable domain DGGITQSPKYLFRKEGQNVTLSCEQNLNHDAMYWYRQDPGQGLRLIYYSQIVNDFQKGDIAEGYSVSREKKESFPLTVTSAQKNPTAFYLCASTTTKAGIFPFFGSGTQLSVL.

The CDR3 loop reads CASSVSGRADTGELFF. The CDR3 nucleotides are TGTGCCAGTAGTGTTAGCGGGAGGGCCGATACCGGGGAGCTGTTTTTT. The chain joins TRBV19 to TRBJ2-2; TRBD2 agrees at 11 bases. J lost 5 bases, V lost 5 bases, and 7 bases had no gene match. This CDR3 has 16 amino acids. Germline V gives CDR1 LNHDA, CDR2 SQIVND (reference sequence). Based on the CDR3 plus reference TRBV19 and TRBJ2-2, the full variable domain is DGGITQSPKYLFRKEGQNVTLSCEQNLNHDAMYWYRQDPGQGLRLIYYSQIVNDFQKGDIAEGYSVSREKKESFPLTVTSAQKNPTAFYLCASSVSGRADTGELFFGEGSRLTVL.

The chain carries TRBV11-3 and TRBJ1-4, with a possible D match to TRBD1 (5 bases). CDR1 and CDR2 from the germline V gene are SGHNT and YENEEA. V was pared by 4 bases and J by 12 bases, with 15 bases between. This CDR3 comprises 13 residues. CDR3 protein: CASSSPGRRELFF. The CDR3, as DNA: TGTGCCAGCAGCTCGCCAGGGCGAAGGGAACTGTTTTTT.

This chain joins TRBV25-1 and TRBJ1-1, with no clear D. The CDR3 totals 13 residues. CDR1 is MGHDK, CDR2 SYGVNS, per germline. Trimming removed 6 bases at V and 1 base at J, with 9 bases between. Here the CDR3 DNA reads TGTGCCAGCAGAGTAAGGGAGAACACTGAAGCTTTCTTT. Translation gives CASRVRENTEAFF.

CDR3 amino acids: CASRAGPSYEQYF. The CDR3 coding sequence is TGTGCCAGCAGAGCCGGACCCTCCTACGAGCAGTACTTC. The V gene is TRBV2, the J gene TRBJ2-7; unclear D gene. Germline V lookup: CDR1 SNHLY, CDR2 FYNNEI. This CDR3 is 13 amino acids long. V was clipped by 6 bases and J by 0 bases, with 9 bases between them.

In this sample, this clone turned up a few times. V is TRBV28 and J is TRBJ2-7; TRBD2 matches at 9 bases. The CDR3 spans 17 residues. The germline gives CDR1 MDHEN, CDR2 SYDVKM. Unmatched junction bases numbered 11, after V lost 5 bases and J lost 0 bases. This CDR3 is CASSSALAGLRSYEQYF. The CDR3 DNA reads as TGTGCCAGCAGTAGCGCCCTAGCGGGATTACGCTCCTACGAGCAGTACTTC.

The rearrangement uses TRBV18 and TRBJ2-1; 12 bases map to TRBD2. Trimming removed 1 base from V and 6 bases from J; junction bases left unmatched: 1. Germline V lookup: CDR1 KGHSH, CDR2 LQKENI. The CDR3 runs to 15 residues. The CDR3 coding sequence is TGTGCCAGCTCACCACGGACTAGCGGGGCCAATGAGCAGTTCTTC. Amino acid sequence: CASSPRTSGANEQFF.

V gene TRBV5-1 combines with J gene TRBJ2-3, with D perhaps matching TRBD2 (5 bases). The CDR3 has 16 amino acids. The V end was cut by 0 bases, the J end by 0 bases, with 11 bases between. Germline CDR1 is SGHRS and CDR2 is YFSETQ. CDR3 sequence: CASSLVLAASTDTQYF. CDR3 DNA: TGCGCCAGCAGCTTGGTTCTAGCAGCGAGCACAGATACGCAGTATTTT. Based on the CDR3 plus reference TRBV5-1 and TRBJ2-3, the full variable domain is KAGVTQTPRYLIKTRGQQVTLSCSPISGHRSVSWYQQTPGQGLQFLFEYFSETQRNKGNFPGRFSGRQFSNSRSEMNVSTLELGDSALYLCASSLVLAASTDTQYFGPGTRLTVL.

The chain carries TRBV11-2 and TRBJ2-7; D not resolved. Germline CDR1 reads SGHAT; CDR2 reads FQNNGV. V dropped 5 bases and J dropped 4 bases, with 15 bases sitting between them. This CDR3 is 14 amino acids long. In DNA, the CDR3 is TGTGCCAGCAGCCTGACGACGTCCGGATACGAGCAGTACTTC. It encodes CASSLTTSGYEQYF. The full variable domain, with the rest looked up from reference TRBV11-2 and TRBJ2-7, is EAGVAQSPRYKIIEKRQSVAFWCNPISGHATLYWYQQILGQGPKLLIQFQNNGVVDDSQLPKDRFSAERLKGVDSTLKIQPAKLEDSAVYLCASSLTTSGYEQYFGPGTRLTVT.